This TCR beta chain was observed in a study of monozygotic twins with cystic fibrosis. Points from the study as a whole: Median Simpson clonality of approximately 0.009 suggested naive T cells predominated. Monozygotic CF twin pairs shared significantly more nucleotide-identical clonotypes than unrelated CF individuals did. No link emerged between shared CDR3 counts and age, concordance or severity.

CDR3 length equals 11 residues. Per the germline V gene, CDR1 is SQVTM and CDR2 is ANQGSEA. V was clipped by 6 bases and J by 1 base, with 6 bases between them. Note on this clone: The antigen is not known.

TCRdb keeps only in-frame clones here, not all; method: immunoSEQ multiplex PCR. Among around 35,000 clones, about 87% were seen once, and the ten largest hold 1.5% to 2%. This chain joins TRBV29-1 and TRBJ1-1; D not resolved. The sample consisted of blood. This TCR was sampled from a girl aged 2-10 years with cystic fibrosis. The CDR3 protein is CSVKPNTEAFF. The CDR3 nucleotides are TGCAGCGTGAAGCCGAACACTGAAGCTTTCTTT.